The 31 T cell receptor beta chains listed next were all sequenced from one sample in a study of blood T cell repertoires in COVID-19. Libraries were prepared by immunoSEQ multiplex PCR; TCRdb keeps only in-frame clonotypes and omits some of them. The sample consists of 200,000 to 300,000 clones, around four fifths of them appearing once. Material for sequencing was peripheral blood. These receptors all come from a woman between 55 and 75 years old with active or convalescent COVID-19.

Written as DNA, the CDR3 is TGTGCCAGCAGCTTAGGACAGATGATCTCCTACAATGAGCAGTTCTTC. Translating gives CASSLGQMISYNEQFF. The rearrangement links TRBV7-9 to TRBJ2-1; D possibly corresponds to TRBD1 (5 bases). Per the germline V gene, CDR1 is SEHNR and CDR2 is FQNEAQ (reference sequence). V gave up 1 base and J gave up 0 bases, with 10 bases separating them. This CDR3 has 16 residues.

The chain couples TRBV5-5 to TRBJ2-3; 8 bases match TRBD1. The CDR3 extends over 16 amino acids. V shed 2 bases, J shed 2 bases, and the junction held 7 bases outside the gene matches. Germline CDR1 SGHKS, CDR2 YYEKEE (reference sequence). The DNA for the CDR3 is TGTGCCAGCAGCTTTCGAAACAGGGGGGCCACAGATACGCAGTATTTT. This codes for CASSFRNRGATDTQYF. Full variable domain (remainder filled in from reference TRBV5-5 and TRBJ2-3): DAGVTQSPTHLIKTRGQQVTLRCSPISGHKSVSWYQQVLGQGPQFIFQYYEKEERGRGNFPDRFSARQFPNYSSELNVNALLLGDSALYLCASSFRNRGATDTQYFGPGTRLTVL.

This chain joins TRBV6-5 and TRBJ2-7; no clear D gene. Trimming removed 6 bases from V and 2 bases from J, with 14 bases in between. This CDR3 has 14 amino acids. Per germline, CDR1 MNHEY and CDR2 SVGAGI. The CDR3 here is CASSLGPVAYEQYF. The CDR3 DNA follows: TGTGCCAGCAGCCTTGGGCCGGTGGCCTACGAGCAGTACTTC.

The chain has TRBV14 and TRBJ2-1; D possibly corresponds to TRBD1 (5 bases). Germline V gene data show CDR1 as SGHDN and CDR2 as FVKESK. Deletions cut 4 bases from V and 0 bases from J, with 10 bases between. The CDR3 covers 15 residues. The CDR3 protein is CASSPQVSSYNEQFF. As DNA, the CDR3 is TGTGCCAGCAGCCCACAGGTGAGCTCCTACAATGAGCAGTTCTTC.

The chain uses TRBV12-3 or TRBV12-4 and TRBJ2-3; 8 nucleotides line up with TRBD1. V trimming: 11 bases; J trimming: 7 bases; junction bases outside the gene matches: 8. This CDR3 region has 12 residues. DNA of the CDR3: TGTGCCTCCAGCAGGGGGCAAAATACGCAGTATTTT. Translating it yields CASSRGQNTQYF.

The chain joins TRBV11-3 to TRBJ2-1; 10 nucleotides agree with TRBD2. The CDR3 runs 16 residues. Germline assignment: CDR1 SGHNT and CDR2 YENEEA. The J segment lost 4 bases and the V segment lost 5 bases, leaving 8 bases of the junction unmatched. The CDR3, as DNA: TGTGCCAGCAGCAAAGACTCTAGCGGGAGATACAATGAGCAGTTCTTC. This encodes CASSKDSSGRYNEQFF. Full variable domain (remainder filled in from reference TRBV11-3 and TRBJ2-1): EAGVVQSPRYKIIEKKQPVAFWCNPISGHNTLYWYLQNLGQGPELLIRYENEEAVDDSQLPKDRFSAERLKGVDSTLKIQPAELGDSAVYLCASSKDSSGRYNEQFFGPGTRLTVL.

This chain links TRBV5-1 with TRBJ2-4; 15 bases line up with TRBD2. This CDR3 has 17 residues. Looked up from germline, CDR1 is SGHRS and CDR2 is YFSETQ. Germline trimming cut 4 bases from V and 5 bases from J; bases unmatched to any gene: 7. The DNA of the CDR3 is TGCGCCAGCAGCCGGACTAGCGGGAGGGCCGATGAAAACATTCAGTACTTC. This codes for CASSRTSGRADENIQYF.

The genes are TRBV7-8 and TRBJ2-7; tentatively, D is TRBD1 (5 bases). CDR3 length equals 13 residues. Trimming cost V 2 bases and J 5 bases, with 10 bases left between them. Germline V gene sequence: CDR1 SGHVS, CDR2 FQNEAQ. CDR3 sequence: CASSLLFRDEQYV. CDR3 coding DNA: TGTGCCAGCAGCTTACTTTTCAGGGACGAGCAGTACGTC.

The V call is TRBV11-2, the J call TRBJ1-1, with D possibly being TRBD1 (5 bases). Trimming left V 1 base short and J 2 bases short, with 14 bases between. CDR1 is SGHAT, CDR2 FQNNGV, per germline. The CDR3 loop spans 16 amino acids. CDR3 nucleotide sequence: TGTGCCAGCAGCTTAGCACGGGAGAGGGGTAACACTGAAGCTTTCTTT. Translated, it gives CASSLARERGNTEAFF.

The CDR3 reads CASSLGQGYGYTF. CDR3 sequence (DNA): TGTGCCAGCAGCTTGGGACAGGGCTATGGCTACACCTTC. The chain employs TRBV7-9 and TRBJ1-2, with 9 nucleotides matching TRBD1. J lost 4 bases, V lost 3 bases, and 0 bases had no gene match. CDR1 SEHNR and CDR2 FQNEAQ come from the germline V gene (reference sequence). The CDR3 spans 13 residues. Supplemented by reference TRBV7-9 and TRBJ1-2, the full variable domain reads DTGVSQNPRHKITKRGQNVTFRCDPISEHNRLYWYRQTLGQGPEFLTYFQNEAQLEKSRLLSDRFSAERPKGSFSTLEIQRTEQGDSAMYLCASSLGQGYGYTFGSGTRLTVV.

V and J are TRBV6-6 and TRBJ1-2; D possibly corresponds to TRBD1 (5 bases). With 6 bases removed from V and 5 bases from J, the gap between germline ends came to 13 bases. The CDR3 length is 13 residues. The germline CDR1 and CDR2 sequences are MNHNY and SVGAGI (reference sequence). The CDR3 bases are TGTGCCAGCAGGCCCGGGGGTGCGTATGGCTACACCTTC. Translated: CASRPGGAYGYTF.

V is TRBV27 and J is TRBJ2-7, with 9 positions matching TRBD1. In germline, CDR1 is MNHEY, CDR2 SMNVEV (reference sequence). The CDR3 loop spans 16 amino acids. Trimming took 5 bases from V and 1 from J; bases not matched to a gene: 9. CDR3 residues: CASSPTGGLFSYEQYV. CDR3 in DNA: TGTGCCAGCAGTCCCACAGGGGGCCTATTTTCCTACGAGCAGTACGTC.

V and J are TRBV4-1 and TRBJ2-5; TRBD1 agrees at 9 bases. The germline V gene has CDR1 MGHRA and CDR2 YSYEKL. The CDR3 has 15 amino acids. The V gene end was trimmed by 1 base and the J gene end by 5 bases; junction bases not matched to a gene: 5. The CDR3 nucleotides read TGCGCCAGCAGCCAAGCTACAGGGGGCGGCGAGACCCAGTACTTC. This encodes CASSQATGGGETQYF.

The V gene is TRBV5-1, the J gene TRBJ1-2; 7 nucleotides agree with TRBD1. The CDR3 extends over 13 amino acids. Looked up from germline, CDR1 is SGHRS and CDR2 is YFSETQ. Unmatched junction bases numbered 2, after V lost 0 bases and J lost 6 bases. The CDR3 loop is CASSLGTGDGYTF. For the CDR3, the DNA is TGCGCCAGCAGCTTGGGTACAGGGGATGGCTACACCTTC.

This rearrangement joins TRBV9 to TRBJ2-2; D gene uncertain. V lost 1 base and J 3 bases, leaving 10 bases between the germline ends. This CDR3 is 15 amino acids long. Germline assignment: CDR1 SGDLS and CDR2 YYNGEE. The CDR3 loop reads CASSVRRMDTGELFF. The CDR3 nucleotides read TGTGCCAGCAGCGTAAGGAGAATGGACACCGGGGAGCTGTTTTTT.

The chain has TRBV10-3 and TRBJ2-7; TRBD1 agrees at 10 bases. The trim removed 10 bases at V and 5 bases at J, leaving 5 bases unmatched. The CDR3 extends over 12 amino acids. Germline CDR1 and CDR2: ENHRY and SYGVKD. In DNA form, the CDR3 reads TGTGCCAGCGGACAGGGGGACCACGAGCAGTACTTC. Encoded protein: CASGQGDHEQYF.

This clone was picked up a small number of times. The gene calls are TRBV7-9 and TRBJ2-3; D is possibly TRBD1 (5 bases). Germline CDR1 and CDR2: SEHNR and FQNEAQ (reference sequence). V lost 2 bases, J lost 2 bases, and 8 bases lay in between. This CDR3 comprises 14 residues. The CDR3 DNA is TGTGCCAGCAGCTTAACACAGGCCACAGATACGCAGTATTTT. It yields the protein CASSLTQATDTQYF.

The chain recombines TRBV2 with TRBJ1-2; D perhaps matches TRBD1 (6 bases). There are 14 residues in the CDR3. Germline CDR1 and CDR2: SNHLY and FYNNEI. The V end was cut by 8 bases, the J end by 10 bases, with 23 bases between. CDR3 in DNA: TGTGCCAGCTCACCAGGGGTCGGACAGACTTTCTACACCTTC. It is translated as CASSPGVGQTFYTF.

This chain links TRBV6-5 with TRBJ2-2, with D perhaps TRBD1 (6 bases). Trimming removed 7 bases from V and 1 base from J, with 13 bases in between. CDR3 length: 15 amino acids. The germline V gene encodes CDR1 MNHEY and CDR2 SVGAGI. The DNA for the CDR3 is TGTGCCAGCACCCAGGGGCTCGTGAACACCGGGGAGCTGTTTTTT. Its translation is CASTQGLVNTGELFF.

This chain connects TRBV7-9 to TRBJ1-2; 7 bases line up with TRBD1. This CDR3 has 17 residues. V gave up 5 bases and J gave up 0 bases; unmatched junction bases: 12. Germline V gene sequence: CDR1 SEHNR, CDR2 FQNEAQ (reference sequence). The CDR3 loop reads CASSQQGQPLTNYGYTF. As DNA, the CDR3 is TGTGCCAGCAGCCAACAGGGACAGCCCCTGACTAACTATGGCTACACCTTC.

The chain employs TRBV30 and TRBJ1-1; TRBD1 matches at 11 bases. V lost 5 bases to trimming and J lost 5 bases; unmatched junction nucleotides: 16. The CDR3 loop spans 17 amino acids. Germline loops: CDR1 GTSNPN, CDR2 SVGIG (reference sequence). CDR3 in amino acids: CAWVDPRTGGFGTEAFF. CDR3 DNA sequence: TGTGCCTGGGTCGACCCGAGGACAGGGGGCTTCGGTACTGAAGCTTTCTTT.

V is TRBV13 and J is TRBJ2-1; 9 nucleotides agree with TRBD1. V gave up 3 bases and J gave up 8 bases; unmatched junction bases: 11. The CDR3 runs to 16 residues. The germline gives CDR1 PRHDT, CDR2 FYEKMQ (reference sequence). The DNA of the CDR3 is TGTGCCAGCAGCTTTGAAGCCGGGACAGGGAATGATGAGCAGTTCTTC. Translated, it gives CASSFEAGTGNDEQFF.

In DNA form, the CDR3 reads TGTGCCAGCAGCGTTGGGACTAGCGGGAGTACGTACGAGCAGTACTTC. Translated, it gives CASSVGTSGSTYEQYF. The J gene is TRBJ2-7, the V gene TRBV9; 14 nucleotides align to TRBD2. This CDR3 spans 16 amino acids. Trimming took 2 bases from V and 4 from J; bases not matched to a gene: 5. CDR1 and CDR2 from the germline V gene are SGDLS and YYNGEE.

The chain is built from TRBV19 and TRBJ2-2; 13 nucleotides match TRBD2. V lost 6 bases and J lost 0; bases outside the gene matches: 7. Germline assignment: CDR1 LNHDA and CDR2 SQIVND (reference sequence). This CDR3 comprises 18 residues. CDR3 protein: CASSTGTSGKSNTGELFF. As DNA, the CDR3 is TGTGCCAGTAGCACCGGGACTAGCGGGAAATCGAACACCGGGGAGCTGTTTTTT.

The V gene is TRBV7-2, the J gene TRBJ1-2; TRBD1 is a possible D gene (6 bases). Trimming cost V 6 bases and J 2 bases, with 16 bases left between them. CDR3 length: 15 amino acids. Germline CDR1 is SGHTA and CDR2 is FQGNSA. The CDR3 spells CASSVVTGRNYGYTF. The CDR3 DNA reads TGTGCCAGCAGTGTTGTTACAGGGCGGAACTATGGCTACACCTTC.

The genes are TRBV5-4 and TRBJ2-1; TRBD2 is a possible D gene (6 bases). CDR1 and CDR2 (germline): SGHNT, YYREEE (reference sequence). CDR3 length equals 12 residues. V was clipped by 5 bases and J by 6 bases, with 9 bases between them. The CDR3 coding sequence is TGTGCCAGCAGGGTGGGGGGCAATGAGCAGTTCTTC. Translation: CASRVGGNEQFF. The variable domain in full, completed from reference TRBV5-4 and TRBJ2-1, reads ETGVTQSPTHLIKTRGQQVTLRCSSQSGHNTVSWYQQALGQGPQFIFQYYREEENGRGNFPPRFSGLQFPNYSSELNVNALELDDSALYLCASRVGGNEQFFGPGTRLTVL.

The CDR3 DNA reads as TGTGCCAGCAGTATCCTTGCGGAACCCTACGAGCAGTACTTC. Translated, it gives CASSILAEPYEQYF. J is TRBJ2-7 and V is TRBV9; D call uncertain. Trimming took 5 bases from V and 2 from J, leaving 14 bases between them. The length of the CDR3 is 14 residues. The V gene's germline CDR1 is SGDLS and CDR2 YYNGEE. The complete variable domain, with remaining parts taken from reference TRBV9 and TRBJ2-7, reads DSGVTQTPKHLITATGQRVTLRCSPRSGDLSVYWYQQSLDQGLQFLIQYYNGEERAKGNILERFSAQQFPDLHSELNLSSLELGDSALYFCASSILAEPYEQYFGPGTRLTVT.

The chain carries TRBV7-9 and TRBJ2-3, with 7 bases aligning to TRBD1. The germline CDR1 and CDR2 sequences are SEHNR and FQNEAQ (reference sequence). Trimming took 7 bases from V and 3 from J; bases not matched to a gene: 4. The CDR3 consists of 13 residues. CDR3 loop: CASMTGMTDTQYF. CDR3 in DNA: TGTGCCAGCATGACAGGGATGACAGATACGCAGTATTTT.

CDR3 bases: TGTGCCAGCAGTCAAACAGGGGGACGGGACGAGCAGTACTTC. This gives the protein CASSQTGGRDEQYF. The chain carries TRBV3-1 (or the pseudogene TRBV3-2) and TRBJ2-7, with 8 bases that match TRBD1. This CDR3 region has 14 residues. With 6 bases clipped from V and 5 bases from J, the junction kept 9 bases outside the gene matches. Germline CDR1 and CDR2: LGHDT and YNNKEL (reference sequence).

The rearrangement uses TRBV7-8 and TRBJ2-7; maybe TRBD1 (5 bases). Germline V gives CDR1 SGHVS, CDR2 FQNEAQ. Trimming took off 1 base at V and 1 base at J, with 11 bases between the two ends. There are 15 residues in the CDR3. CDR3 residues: CASSLDQGLSYEQYF. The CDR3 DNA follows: TGTGCCAGCAGCTTAGATCAGGGCCTATCCTACGAGCAGTACTTC.

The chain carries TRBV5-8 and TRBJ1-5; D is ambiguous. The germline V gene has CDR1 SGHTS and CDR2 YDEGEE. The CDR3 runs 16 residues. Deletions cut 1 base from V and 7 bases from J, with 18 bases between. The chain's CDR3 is CASSLRRGVSGQPQHF. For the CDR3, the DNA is TGTGCCAGCAGCTTGCGTAGAGGTGTTAGCGGACAGCCCCAGCATTTT.